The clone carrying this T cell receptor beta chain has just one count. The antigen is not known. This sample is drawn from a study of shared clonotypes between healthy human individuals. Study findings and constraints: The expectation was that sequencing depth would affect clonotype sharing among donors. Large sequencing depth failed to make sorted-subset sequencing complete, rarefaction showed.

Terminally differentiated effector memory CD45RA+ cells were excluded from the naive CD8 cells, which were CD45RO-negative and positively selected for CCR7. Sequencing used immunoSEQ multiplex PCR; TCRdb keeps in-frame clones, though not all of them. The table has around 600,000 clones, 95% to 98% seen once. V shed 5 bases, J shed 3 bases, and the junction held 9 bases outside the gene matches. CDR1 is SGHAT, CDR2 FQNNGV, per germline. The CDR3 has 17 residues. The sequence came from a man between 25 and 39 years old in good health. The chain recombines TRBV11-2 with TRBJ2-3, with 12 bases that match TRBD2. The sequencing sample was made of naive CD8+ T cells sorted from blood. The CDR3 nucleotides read TGTGCCAGCAGCCAGGGAGATGGGACTAGCGGGACAGATACGCAGTATTTT. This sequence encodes CASSQGDGTSGTDTQYF.